These T cell receptor beta chains were read from a single sample in a study of shared clonotypes between healthy human individuals. Produced via immunoSEQ multiplex PCR; TCRdb's table is partial and in-frame only. This table has 1.5 million to 1.9 million clones, roughly 98% appearing once. The specimen sequenced was naive CD4+ T cells sorted from blood. Receptors originate from a young man in good health. Each CDR3 is given without its conserved first and last residue.

cdr3_length: 12; v_call: TRBV7-9; cdr3_aa: ASSLSRDSYGYT
cdr3_length: 15; v_call: TRBV25-1; cdr3_aa: ASSSDRGSSGANVLT
cdr3_length: 14; v_call: TRBV7-9; cdr3_aa: ASSDHRGLAKNIQY
cdr3_length: 14; v_call: TRBV10-1; cdr3_aa: ASSDPRGQGTGELF
cdr3_length: 11; v_call: TRBV11-2; cdr3_aa: ASNRRYTDTQY
cdr3_length: 14; v_call: TRBV27; cdr3_aa: ASSPWTSGSQIEQY
cdr3_length: 14; v_call: TRBV11-3; cdr3_aa: ASSFSGGSGANVLT
cdr3_length: 16; v_call: TRBV5-5; cdr3_aa: ASSLIPSGIGIYNEQF
cdr3_length: 17; v_call: TRBV9; cdr3_aa: ASSVGAAGNRDFPYEQY
cdr3_length: 11; v_call: TRBV6-5; cdr3_aa: ASFKNRGDEQF
cdr3_length: 11; v_call: TRBV2; cdr3_aa: ATLTLADQPQH
cdr3_length: 13; v_call: TRBV11-3; cdr3_aa: ASSLDRTGNNEQF
cdr3_length: 13; v_call: TRBV2; cdr3_aa: ASSKMPHSTDTQY
cdr3_length: 13; v_call: TRBV27; cdr3_aa: ASTPRGRFQETQY
cdr3_length: 9; v_call: TRBV11-2; cdr3_aa: ASSLVYEQY
cdr3_length: 11; v_call: TRBV19; cdr3_aa: ASSQNSGNTIY
cdr3_length: 13; v_call: TRBV7-8; cdr3_aa: ASSLVITGPYEQY
cdr3_length: 16; v_call: TRBV19; cdr3_aa: ASSAYPGLAGVIYEQY
cdr3_length: 18; v_call: TRBV7-8; cdr3_aa: ASSLVRLLAGSSGANVLT
cdr3_length: 11; v_call: TRBV5-1; cdr3_aa: ASSLASTGELF
cdr3_length: 11; v_call: TRBV2; cdr3_aa: ASSDRVGNTIY
cdr3_length: 11; v_call: TRBV9; cdr3_aa: ASSSTPNTEAF
cdr3_length: 13; v_call: TRBV19; cdr3_aa: ASREAGGPYNEQF
cdr3_length: 12; v_call: TRBV28; cdr3_aa: ASSLLAGSYEQY
cdr3_length: 12; v_call: TRBV6-6; cdr3_aa: ASSYVAGPYEQY
cdr3_length: 14; v_call: TRBV5-8; cdr3_aa: ASSATGGRLNYGYT
cdr3_length: 13; v_call: TRBV6-4; cdr3_aa: ASSKQGANTGELF
cdr3_length: 11; v_call: TRBV29-1; cdr3_aa: SVQQDLNTEAF
cdr3_length: 14; v_call: TRBV27; cdr3_aa: ASSSSFVGNTGELF
cdr3_length: 12; v_call: TRBV9; cdr3_aa: ASSVDRSDREQY
cdr3_length: 15; v_call: TRBV5-1; cdr3_aa: ASSSGLAGGLSGELF
cdr3_length: 13; v_call: TRBV5-4; cdr3_aa: ASSLGLAGRNEQF
cdr3_length: 12; v_call: TRBV4-1; cdr3_aa: ASRGTANTGELF
cdr3_length: 11; v_call: TRBV7-9; cdr3_aa: ASSPLGRYEQY
cdr3_length: 12; v_call: TRBV4-3; cdr3_aa: ASSKQGLGTEAF
cdr3_length: 9; v_call: TRBV4-2; cdr3_aa: ASMTGEKLF
cdr3_length: 12; v_call: TRBV18; cdr3_aa: ASSPRTATYEQY